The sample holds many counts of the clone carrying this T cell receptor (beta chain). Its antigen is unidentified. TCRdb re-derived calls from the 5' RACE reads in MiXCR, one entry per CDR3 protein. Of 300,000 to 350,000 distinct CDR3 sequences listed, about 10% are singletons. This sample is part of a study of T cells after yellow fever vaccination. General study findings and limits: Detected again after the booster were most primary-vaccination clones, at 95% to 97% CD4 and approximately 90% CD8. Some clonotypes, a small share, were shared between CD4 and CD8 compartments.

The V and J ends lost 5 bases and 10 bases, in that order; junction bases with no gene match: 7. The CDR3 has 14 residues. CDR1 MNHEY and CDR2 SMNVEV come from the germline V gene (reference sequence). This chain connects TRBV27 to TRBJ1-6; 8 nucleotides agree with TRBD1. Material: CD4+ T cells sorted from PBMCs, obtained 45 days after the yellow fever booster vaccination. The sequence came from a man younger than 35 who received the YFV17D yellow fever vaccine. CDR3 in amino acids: CASSRGQGGSPLHF. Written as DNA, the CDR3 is TGTGCCAGCAGTCGCGGACAGGGTGGCTCACCCCTCCACTTT.